The 6 T cell receptor beta chains below were found in one sample sequenced in a study of T cells in Graves' hyperthyroidism and ophthalmopathy. RNA transcripts provided the source from which TCR beta CDR3 regions were amplified. The HTBI primer set served for first-round RT-PCR of the TCR CDR3. Via MiXCR, TCRdb re-called the multiplex PCR reads, giving one row per CDR3 protein. The sample contains hundreds of thousands of distinct CDR3 sequences, over 35% of which appear only once. Sequenced: blood. Receptors were obtained from a woman aged 40 to 50 with Graves' hyperthyroidism.

The V and J genes are TRBV29-1 and TRBJ1-2; possible D gene TRBD1, 6 bases. Germline V lookup: CDR1 SQVTM, CDR2 ANQGSEA. Trimming stripped 4 bases from V and 0 bases from J, with 9 bases between. The length of the CDR3 is 13 residues. The CDR3 coding sequence is TGCAGCGTTGTGGCAGGGGCTAACTATGGCTACACCTTC. It encodes CSVVAGANYGYTF.

In its sample, this clonotype was seen many times. V is TRBV15 and J is TRBJ1-1; D gene uncertain. Looked up from germline, CDR1 is LNHNV and CDR2 is YYDKDF (reference sequence). The V end was cut by 7 bases, the J end by 4 bases, with 7 bases between. The CDR3 consists of 11 residues. The CDR3 loop reads CATTRRTEAFF. In nucleotides, the CDR3 is TGTGCCACCACCCGTCGCACTGAAGCTTTCTTT. The complete variable domain, with remaining parts taken from reference TRBV15 and TRBJ1-1, reads DAMVIQNPRYQVTQFGKPVTLSCSQTLNHNVMYWYQQKSSQAPKLLFHYYDKDFNNEADTPDNFQSRRPNTSFCFLDIRSPGLGDTAMYLCATTRRTEAFFGQGTRLTVV.

Many counts were recorded for this clonotype. This chain links TRBV19 with TRBJ1-1; D gene uncertain. The CDR3 has 12 residues. Trimming stripped 3 bases from V and 1 base from J, with 3 bases between. Germline V gives CDR1 LNHDA, CDR2 SQIVND (reference sequence). In DNA, the CDR3 is TGTGCCAGTAGTATGGGGAACACTGAAGCTTTCTTT. It specifies CASSMGNTEAFF.

This clonotype has a count of ten or more. The rearrangement links TRBV4-3 to TRBJ1-6; 8 bases map to TRBD1. The CDR3 covers 16 residues. V trimming: 3 bases; J trimming: 7 bases; junction bases outside the gene matches: 8. CDR1 is LGHNA, CDR2 YSLEER, per germline. This CDR3 reads CASSHVDRGGNSPLHF. CDR3 sequence (DNA): TGCGCCAGCAGCCATGTCGACAGGGGTGGCAATTCACCCCTCCACTTT.

In its sample, this clonotype was seen many times. This sequence joins TRBV10-3 and TRBJ1-2; D is ambiguous. This CDR3 has 13 amino acids. Trimming shortened V by 4 bases and J by 6 bases, and 12 bases separated the two germline ends. Germline values: CDR1 ENHRY, CDR2 SYGVKD. The CDR3 DNA sequence: TGTGCCATCAGTGGGGGAGGGTTCGATGGCTACACCTTC. As protein: CAISGGGFDGYTF.

V and J are TRBV19 and TRBJ1-5; a possible D gene is TRBD1 (6 bases). Germline values: CDR1 LNHDA, CDR2 SQIVND (reference sequence). Deletions cut 3 bases from V and 7 bases from J, with 16 bases between. CDR3 length: 15 amino acids. The DNA for the CDR3 is TGTGCCAGTAGTATCGAACAGGGTCTAGGGCAGCCCCAGCATTTT. Translating it yields CASSIEQGLGQPQHF.